This TCR beta chain was profiled in a study of T-cell reconstitution after alpha-beta-depleted transplantation in children. General observations from the study: Reportedly, only several hundred clones from non-depleted graft cells drove alpha-beta T-cell counts at about two months. Elevated TCRbeta diversity at day 60 was traced, in some patients, to surviving recipient T cells and thymic progenitors. Among T cells one year after transplant, newly produced cells accounted for most counts and diversity.

Unique molecular identifiers were built into the TCRbeta library. TCRdb called the PCR reads again in MiXCR, with one record for every CDR3 protein. The sample holds about 120,000 distinct CDR3 sequences, under 25% seen once. Germline V gives CDR1 SGHTA, CDR2 FQGNSA. The V and J ends lost 5 bases and 6 bases respectively, with 9 bases between them. This CDR3 is 12 amino acids long. This clonotype came up many times. Its specificity is not known. This receptor was obtained from a male patient under 10 years old who had a stem cell transplant for chronic granulomatous disease, so the T cells may come from the graft donor. Here the sequenced sample was PBMCs, mostly from graft donor cells, taken 180 days after TCRalphabeta/CD19-depleted stem cell transplant. The chain employs TRBV7-2 and TRBJ2-3; tentatively, D is TRBD1 or TRBD2 (5 bases each). The CDR3: CASSPEGDTQYF. CDR3 coding DNA: TGTGCCAGCAGCCCAGAGGGGGATACGCAGTATTTT.